These 30 T cell receptor beta chains were all obtained from the same sample, sequenced in a study of cytomegalovirus exposure and HLA in healthy donors. 13 Jbeta primers and 60 Vbeta primers were used for the PCR. The assay was immunoSEQ multiplex PCR, and TCRdb's table has in-frame clones only and misses some. The sample has 90,000 or so clones, just under 80% seen once. Sequenced: PBMCs. The receptor set was obtained from a male donor in good health and CMV-seropositive.

The CDR3 DNA reads TGTGCCAGCAGATCGACAGGGGCCTCAAAGATAGCTGAAGCTTTCTTT. Translation gives CASRSTGASKIAEAFF. This chain links TRBV5-6 with TRBJ1-1, with 8 bases identical to TRBD1. CDR1 is SGHDT and CDR2 is YYEEEE in the germline V gene. J lost 6 bases, V lost 5 bases, and 15 bases had no gene match. The CDR3 sequence is 16 residues long.

The rearrangement joins TRBV10-3 to TRBJ2-1; weak D call: TRBD1 (6 bases). Germline CDR1 reads ENHRY; CDR2 reads SYGVKD. Trimming left V 8 bases short and J 2 bases short, with 16 bases between. The CDR3 runs 15 residues. The CDR3 sequence is CAIEAQQGTYNEQFF. CDR3 coding DNA: TGTGCCATCGAGGCGCAGCAGGGGACCTACAATGAGCAGTTCTTC.

J is TRBJ2-1 and V is TRBV30, with 9 nucleotides matching TRBD2. The V segment lost 3 bases and the J segment 4 bases; nucleotides outside the gene matches: 7. CDR1 is GTSNPN and CDR2 is SVGIG in the germline V gene (reference sequence). The CDR3 length is 15 residues. The CDR3 DNA is TGTGCCTGGAGCCTAGCGGGGTACTCGTACAATGAGCAGTTCTTC. This codes for CAWSLAGYSYNEQFF. Full variable domain (rest looked up from reference TRBV30 and TRBJ2-1): SQTIHQWPATLVQPVGSPLSLECTVEGTSNPNLYWYRQAAGRGLQLLFYSVGIGQISSEVPQNLSASRPQDRQFILSSKKLLLSDSGFYLCAWSLAGYSYNEQFFGPGTRLTVL.

The chain joins TRBV29-1 to TRBJ2-1, with 7 bases that match TRBD1. Trimming took 7 bases from V and 0 from J; bases not matched to a gene: 3. CDR1 is SQVTM and CDR2 is ANQGSEA in the germline V gene. CDR3 length: 13 residues. CDR3 in DNA: TGCAGCGGACACAGGGGCTCCTACAATGAGCAGTTCTTC. Its translation: CSGHRGSYNEQFF.

This clone showed up just a few times. This sequence joins TRBV27 and TRBJ1-2; D is unresolved. Trimming left V 3 bases short and J 6 bases short, with 11 bases between. CDR1 is MNHEY, CDR2 SMNVEV, per germline (reference sequence). The CDR3 runs 13 residues. The CDR3 sequence: CASSFAPRNGYTF. The CDR3 region has the DNA TGTGCCAGCAGTTTCGCCCCCAGGAATGGCTACACCTTC.

V usage is TRBV21-1 and J usage is TRBJ2-3; the table gives TRBD2 as D, unverified against the DNA. TRBV21-1 is annotated as a pseudogene. The CDR3 contains 14 residues. The CDR3 DNA reads TGTGCCAGAGAGCGGGGGGACTTTGGGGATACGCAGTATTTT. Protein sequence: CARERGDFGDTQYF.

The chain uses TRBV7-9 and TRBJ1-4; D gene unclear. V was clipped by 4 bases and J by 8 bases, with 11 bases between them. The CDR3 sequence is 13 residues long. Germline V gives CDR1 SEHNR, CDR2 FQNEAQ (reference sequence). The CDR3 DNA follows: TGTGCCAGCAGCTCCGGACTAGAGGAAAAACTGTTTTTT. It specifies CASSSGLEEKLFF.

This clone was recorded only once. The chain is built from TRBV5-1 and TRBJ1-1; TRBD1 is a possible D gene (6 bases). CDR1 is SGHRS, CDR2 YFSETQ, per germline. V shed 4 bases and J shed 0 bases, with 16 bases lying between them. The CDR3 extends over 16 amino acids. Here the CDR3 reads CASSPDRTVMNTEAFF. The CDR3 DNA reads as TGCGCCAGCAGCCCCGACCGGACAGTCATGAACACTGAAGCTTTCTTT.

The J gene is TRBJ2-3, the V gene TRBV5-1; TRBD1 matches 7 bases. The V gene end was trimmed by 1 base and the J gene end by 3 bases; junction bases not matched to a gene: 8. Germline lookup yields CDR1 SGHRS and CDR2 YFSETQ. CDR3 size: 16 residues. This CDR3 is CASSLIRGTLTDTQYF. In DNA form, the CDR3 reads TGCGCCAGCAGCTTGATCAGGGGGACGTTAACAGATACGCAGTATTTT.

The genes are TRBV5-1 and TRBJ1-1; 9 positions match TRBD1. Germline CDR1 and CDR2: SGHRS and YFSETQ. Trimming took 4 bases from V and 1 from J; bases not matched to a gene: 5. This CDR3 contains 15 residues. CDR3 protein: CASSRLGQGNTEAFF. In DNA form, the CDR3 reads TGCGCCAGCAGCCGCTTGGGACAGGGGAACACTGAAGCTTTCTTT.

This clone showed up just once. The chain couples TRBV5-1 to TRBJ2-1; D is undetermined. The germline V gene encodes CDR1 SGHRS and CDR2 YFSETQ. The V end lost 7 bases, the J end lost 10 bases, and 18 bases lay between the germline ends. CDR3 length: 13 amino acids. The CDR3 region is CASRDYPQSEQFF. The CDR3 DNA reads TGCGCCAGCCGCGATTATCCCCAATCCGAGCAGTTCTTC.

The V and J genes are TRBV29-1 and TRBJ2-3, with D unresolved. The CDR3 consists of 14 residues. Germline V gives CDR1 SQVTM, CDR2 ANQGSEA. V was cut by 4 bases and J by 3 bases, with 14 bases left in between. The CDR3 coding sequence is TGCAGCGTTGGGGCCTTCACAAATACAGATACGCAGTATTTT. This sequence encodes CSVGAFTNTDTQYF.

V usage is TRBV2 and J usage is TRBJ1-1, with 11 bases aligning to TRBD1. CDR3 length: 15 amino acids. The V gene's germline CDR1 is SNHLY and CDR2 FYNNEI. Losses at the gene ends were 6 bases for V and 5 bases for J; bases not matched to a gene: 8. The CDR3 loop reads CASRSGTGGRTEAFF. CDR3 coding DNA: TGTGCCAGCAGGTCCGGGACAGGGGGTAGGACTGAAGCTTTCTTT.

The rearrangement joins TRBV4-2 to TRBJ1-3, with D unclear. The germline gives CDR1 LGHNA, CDR2 YNFKEQ. The CDR3 is made up of 15 amino acids. V was shortened by 0 bases and J by 2 bases, with 8 bases between the two germline ends. The CDR3 loop is CASSQDTGTGNTIYF. In DNA, the CDR3 is TGTGCCAGCAGCCAAGATACGGGGACTGGAAACACCATATATTTT.

The CDR3 is CASSPQGGQPQHF. CDR3 coding DNA: TGTGCCAGCAGCCCTCAAGGGGGTCAGCCCCAGCATTTT. The chain has TRBV7-3 and TRBJ1-5, with D possibly being TRBD1 (6 bases). The CDR3 runs to 13 residues. The germline V gene encodes CDR1 SGHTA and CDR2 FQGTGA. V was clipped by 5 bases and J by 6 bases, with 11 bases between them.

This sequence joins TRBV5-1 and TRBJ1-5, with D possibly matching TRBD1 (6 bases). The CDR3 extends over 15 amino acids. Trimming took 0 bases from V and 3 from J, leaving 10 bases between them. The germline gives CDR1 SGHRS, CDR2 YFSETQ. CDR3 DNA: TGCGCCAGCAGCTTGGGTCAGGGGTACAATCAGCCCCAGCATTTT. Translation: CASSLGQGYNQPQHF. The entire variable domain, with the rest obtained from reference TRBV5-1 and TRBJ1-5, is as follows: KAGVTQTPRYLIKTRGQQVTLSCSPISGHRSVSWYQQTPGQGLQFLFEYFSETQRNKGNFPGRFSGRQFSNSRSEMNVSTLELGDSALYLCASSLGQGYNQPQHFGDGTRLSIL.

The table lists this clone with a few counts. This chain uses TRBV14 with TRBJ2-1; maybe TRBD1 (5 bases). Germline CDR1 SGHDN, CDR2 FVKESK. The CDR3 length is 15 residues. Between the trimmed V and J ends, which lost 0 bases and 3 bases, there was a span of 9 bases. The CDR3 sequence: CASSQDKGNYNEQFF. The CDR3, as DNA: TGTGCCAGCAGCCAAGATAAGGGGAACTACAATGAGCAGTTCTTC.

The chain recombines TRBV7-2 with TRBJ1-2, with 8 bases fitting TRBD1. Trimming removed 5 bases from V and 8 bases from J; junction bases left unmatched: 10. Germline V gene data show CDR1 as SGHTA and CDR2 as FQGNSA. The CDR3 consists of 14 residues. The CDR3 here is CASSARQGRRGYTF. The CDR3 DNA is TGTGCCAGCAGCGCCCGACAGGGGAGGAGAGGCTACACCTTC.

This chain connects TRBV5-1 to TRBJ2-7, with 10 bases aligning to TRBD2. Germline CDR1 reads SGHRS; CDR2 reads YFSETQ. The CDR3 sequence is 15 residues long. Germline trimming cut 4 bases from V and 5 bases from J; bases unmatched to any gene: 9. Written as DNA, the CDR3 is TGCGCCAGCAGCCTGACTAGCGGGCACCTCAACGAGCAGTACTTC. Encoded protein: CASSLTSGHLNEQYF.

The chain links TRBV15 to TRBJ2-1, with D perhaps matching TRBD2 (5 bases). Trimming took 0 bases from V and 0 from J, leaving 15 bases between them. The CDR3 totals 18 residues. Germline V gene sequence: CDR1 LNHNV, CDR2 YYDKDF (reference sequence). CDR3 nucleotide sequence: TGTGCCACCAGCAGAGATTCACAAGCGGTAAGCTCCTACAATGAGCAGTTCTTC. Amino acid sequence: CATSRDSQAVSSYNEQFF.

As DNA, the CDR3 is TGTGCCAGCAGTGAAGCCCCCGGACTAGCGTGGACAGATACGCAGTATTTT. It yields the protein CASSEAPGLAWTDTQYF. The chain combines TRBV6-1 with TRBJ2-3; 9 nucleotides match TRBD2. Germline CDR1 MNHNS, CDR2 SASEGT. J lost 3 bases, V lost 0 bases, and 7 bases had no gene match. The CDR3 runs 17 residues.

The V and J genes are TRBV19 and TRBJ2-7; a weak D match, TRBD2 (7 bases). This CDR3 is built from 14 residues. Germline CDR1 LNHDA, CDR2 SQIVND (reference sequence). V was shortened by 8 bases and J by 6 bases, with 20 bases between the two germline ends. The DNA for the CDR3 is TGTGCCAGTGGCGATGGGGGGGCCCAGGTCGAGCAGTACTTC. Translation: CASGDGGAQVEQYF.

This rearrangement joins TRBV27 to TRBJ2-7, with 8 bases fitting TRBD1. V lost 5 bases and J lost 2; bases outside the gene matches: 11. This CDR3 contains 16 residues. Germline CDR1 and CDR2: MNHEY and SMNVEV (reference sequence). The CDR3 DNA is TGTGCCAGCAGTCCCACGGACAGGGTGGGTACCTACGAGCAGTACTTC. Residues: CASSPTDRVGTYEQYF.

This chain connects TRBV6-1 to TRBJ1-2, with a possible D match to TRBD1 (6 bases). The CDR3 has 12 residues. V lost 1 base and J 12 bases, leaving 12 bases between the germline ends. Germline values: CDR1 MNHNS, CDR2 SASEGT. The CDR3 nucleotides are TGTGCCAGCAGTGAAGTTTTCAGGGGAAACACCTTC. Protein sequence: CASSEVFRGNTF.

The chain joins TRBV7-8 to TRBJ2-7; the D is unclear. Germline assignment: CDR1 SGHVS and CDR2 FQNEAQ. Trimming stripped 5 bases from V and 5 bases from J, with 10 bases between. CDR3 length: 12 amino acids. The CDR3 loop is CASSPLENEQYF. The CDR3 bases are TGTGCCAGCAGCCCCCTCGAGAACGAGCAGTACTTC. The full variable domain, in which reference TRBV7-8 and TRBJ2-7 provide the parts outside the CDR3, is GAGVSQSPRYKVAKRGQDVALRCDPISGHVSLFWYQQALGQGPEFLTYFQNEAQLDKSGLPSDRFFAERPEGSVSTLKIQRTQQEDSAVYLCASSPLENEQYFGPGTRLTVT.

The V gene is TRBV6-1, the J gene TRBJ2-7; 7 bases are a match to TRBD1. Germline CDR1 reads MNHNS; CDR2 reads SASEGT. With V trimmed by 4 bases and J by 2 bases, 8 bases remained unmatched. The CDR3 is 15 residues long. The CDR3 DNA reads as TGTGCCAGCAGTGGCCAACGACAGGGTCCCTACGAGCAGTACTTC. Translation gives CASSGQRQGPYEQYF.

V gene TRBV15 combines with J gene TRBJ2-1, with 7 bases fitting TRBD1. This CDR3 is built from 15 residues. After removal of 1 base from V and 5 bases from J, the junction contained 5 bases not matched to a gene. CDR1 is LNHNV, CDR2 YYDKDF, per germline (reference sequence). The CDR3 DNA follows: TGTGCCACCAGCAGAGCGGACAGGTCCAACAATGAGCAGTTCTTC. Translating gives CATSRADRSNNEQFF.

CDR3 sequence (DNA): TGTGCCAGCAGTTACCAGGGACAGGGCCCTGAAAAACTGTTTTTT. It specifies CASSYQGQGPEKLFF. The chain couples TRBV6-5 to TRBJ1-4, with 9 positions matching TRBD1. Germline V gene sequence: CDR1 MNHEY, CDR2 SVGAGI. The CDR3 has 15 amino acids. Trimming removed 2 bases from V and 7 bases from J; junction bases left unmatched: 5.

This chain links TRBV6-5 with TRBJ1-2, with D possibly being TRBD1 (6 bases). There are 13 residues in the CDR3. Germline lookup yields CDR1 MNHEY and CDR2 SVGAGI. Trimming left V 5 bases short and J 2 bases short, with 9 bases between. DNA of the CDR3: TGTGCCAGCAGTCCGACAGGAAACTATGGCTACACCTTC. It is translated as CASSPTGNYGYTF.

The chain has TRBV29-1 and TRBJ2-7; tentative D call: TRBD2 (5 bases). The CDR3 has 11 residues. Germline V gives CDR1 SQVTM, CDR2 ANQGSEA. Trimming cost V 6 bases and J 7 bases, with 13 bases left between them. CDR3 bases: TGCAGCGTCCGACGGGGAGATGAGCAGTACTTC. As protein: CSVRRGDEQYF.